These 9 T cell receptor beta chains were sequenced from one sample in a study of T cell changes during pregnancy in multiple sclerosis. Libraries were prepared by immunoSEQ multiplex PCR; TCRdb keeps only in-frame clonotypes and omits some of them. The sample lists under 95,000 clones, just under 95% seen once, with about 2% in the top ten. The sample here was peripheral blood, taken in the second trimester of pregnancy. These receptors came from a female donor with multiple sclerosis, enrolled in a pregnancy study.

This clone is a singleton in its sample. The CDR3 here is CASSPSSNQPQHF. The CDR3 region has the DNA TGTGCCAGCAGCCCCTCCAGCAATCAGCCCCAGCATTTT. V is TRBV7-2 and J is TRBJ1-5; D call uncertain. Looked up from germline, CDR1 is SGHTA and CDR2 is FQGNSA. The CDR3 is 13 residues long. V shed 5 bases and J shed 1 base, with 6 bases lying between them.

The chain's CDR3 is CASSLEASSYNEQFF. The CDR3 DNA follows: TGCGCCAGCAGCTTGGAGGCTAGCAGTTACAATGAGCAGTTCTTC. The rearrangement joins TRBV5-1 to TRBJ2-1; TRBD2 is a possible D gene (5 bases). With 0 bases removed from V and 4 bases from J, the gap between germline ends came to 11 bases. The CDR3 covers 15 residues. Germline assignment: CDR1 SGHRS and CDR2 YFSETQ.

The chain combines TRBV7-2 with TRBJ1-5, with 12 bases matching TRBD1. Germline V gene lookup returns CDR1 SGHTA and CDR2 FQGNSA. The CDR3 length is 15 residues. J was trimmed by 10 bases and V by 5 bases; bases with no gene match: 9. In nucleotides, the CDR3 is TGTGCCAGCAGCCTGCAGGGACAGGGGGCCCTCCCCCAGCATTTT. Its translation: CASSLQGQGALPQHF.

Here the CDR3 reads CASSSQGYEQYF. CDR3 nucleotide sequence: TGTGCCAGCAGCTCACAGGGCTACGAGCAGTACTTC. The rearrangement uses TRBV7-9 and TRBJ2-7, with D perhaps TRBD1 (6 bases). CDR3 length: 12 amino acids. V gave up 4 bases and J gave up 3 bases, with 7 bases separating them. CDR1 is SEHNR, CDR2 FQNEAQ, per germline (reference sequence). Combining the CDR3 with reference TRBV7-9 and TRBJ2-7 gives the whole variable domain DTGVSQNPRHKITKRGQNVTFRCDPISEHNRLYWYRQTLGQGPEFLTYFQNEAQLEKSRLLSDRFSAERPKGSFSTLEIQRTEQGDSAMYLCASSSQGYEQYFGPGTRLTVT.

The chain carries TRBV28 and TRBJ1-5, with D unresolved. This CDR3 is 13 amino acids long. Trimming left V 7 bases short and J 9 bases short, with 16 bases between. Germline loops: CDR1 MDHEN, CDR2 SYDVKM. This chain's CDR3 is CASNIAEGRPQHF. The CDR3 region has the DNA TGTGCCAGCAACATCGCGGAGGGCAGGCCCCAGCATTTT.

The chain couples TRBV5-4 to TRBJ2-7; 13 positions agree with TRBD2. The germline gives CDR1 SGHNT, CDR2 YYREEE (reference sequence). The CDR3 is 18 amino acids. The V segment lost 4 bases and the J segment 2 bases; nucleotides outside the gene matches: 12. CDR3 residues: CASSPGLAGRGLTYEQYF. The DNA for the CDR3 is TGTGCCAGCAGCCCGGGACTAGCGGGGAGAGGATTAACCTACGAGCAGTACTTC.

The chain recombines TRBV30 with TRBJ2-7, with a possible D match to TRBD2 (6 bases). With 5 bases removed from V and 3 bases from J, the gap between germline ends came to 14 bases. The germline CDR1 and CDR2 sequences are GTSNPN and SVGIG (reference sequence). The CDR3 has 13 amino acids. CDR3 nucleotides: TGTGCCTGGTCCTCAGGCGGGGACTACGAGCAGTACTTC. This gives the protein CAWSSGGDYEQYF.

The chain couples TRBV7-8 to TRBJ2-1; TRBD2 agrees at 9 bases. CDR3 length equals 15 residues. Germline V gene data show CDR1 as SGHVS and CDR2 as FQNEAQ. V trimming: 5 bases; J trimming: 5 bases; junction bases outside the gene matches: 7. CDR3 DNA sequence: TGTGCCAGCAGCCCTCCGACTAGCGGTAACAATGAGCAGTTCTTC. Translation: CASSPPTSGNNEQFF.

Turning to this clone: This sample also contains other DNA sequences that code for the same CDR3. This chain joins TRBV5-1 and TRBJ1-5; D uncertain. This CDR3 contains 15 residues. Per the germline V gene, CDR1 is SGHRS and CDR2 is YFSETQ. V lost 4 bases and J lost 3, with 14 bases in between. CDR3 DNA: TGCGCCAGCAGCGAGTCCGGACTGTTCAATCAGCCCCAGCATTTT. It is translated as CASSESGLFNQPQHF.